The 25 T cell receptor beta chains below were found in one sample sequenced in a study of T cells in Graves' hyperthyroidism and ophthalmopathy. What was amplified from RNA transcripts were TCR beta CDR3 regions. Primed by the HTBI set, a first-round RT-PCR was run on the TCR CDR3. TCRdb called the multiplex PCR reads again in MiXCR, with one record for every CDR3 protein. The profile covers a few hundred thousand distinct CDR3 sequences, with 35% to 55% appearing a single time and 8.2% taken by the ten largest. The sequenced material came from peripheral blood or thyroid tissue (not recorded which). These receptors came from a woman under 30 with Graves' hyperthyroidism.

Many counts were recorded for this clonotype. The chain couples TRBV25-1 to TRBJ1-4, with D possibly matching TRBD1 (5 bases). This CDR3 is 16 amino acids long. Trimming stripped 0 bases from V and 6 bases from J, with 14 bases between. CDR1 and CDR2 (germline): MGHDK, SYGVNS. This chain's CDR3 is CASSEYLRAGDEKLFF. As DNA, the CDR3 is TGTGCCAGCAGTGAATACCTGAGGGCGGGGGATGAAAAACTGTTTTTT.

This clonotype was observed once. The chain combines TRBV7-9 with TRBJ1-2, with a possible D match to TRBD1 (5 bases). The CDR3 runs 12 residues. CDR1 is SEHNR and CDR2 is FQNEAQ in the germline V gene (reference sequence). V dropped 7 bases and J dropped 7 bases, with 13 bases sitting between them. The DNA for the CDR3 is TGTGCCAGCAACTTGAGGGGTGCTGGCTACACCTTC. Its translation is CASNLRGAGYTF.

This clonotype was picked up many times. The chain couples TRBV29-1 to TRBJ2-7, with D possibly matching TRBD1 (6 bases). Trimming shortened V by 1 base and J by 6 bases, and 10 bases separated the two germline ends. Germline V lookup: CDR1 SQVTM, CDR2 ANQGSEA. This CDR3 is 12 amino acids long. The CDR3 sequence: CSVEGTVAEQYF. In nucleotides, the CDR3 is TGCAGCGTTGAAGGGACAGTTGCCGAGCAGTACTTC.

The V and J genes are TRBV15 and TRBJ1-5, with 8 bases lining up with TRBD1. The V segment lost 5 bases and the J segment 7 bases; nucleotides outside the gene matches: 13. Germline lookup yields CDR1 LNHNV and CDR2 YYDKDF (reference sequence). The CDR3 contains 16 residues. CDR3 in DNA: TGTGCCACCAGCCTAACCCTAGGACAGGGAGGGCAGCCCCAGCATTTT. Translated, it gives CATSLTLGQGGQPQHF.

The chain links TRBV29-1 to TRBJ1-4; D is ambiguous. Looked up from germline, CDR1 is SQVTM and CDR2 is ANQGSEA. The V gene lost 0 bases and the J gene lost 10 bases, with 9 bases spanning the gap. CDR3 length equals 12 residues. Here the CDR3 reads CSVEEDGGKLFF. Written as DNA, the CDR3 is TGCAGCGTTGAAGAGGACGGTGGAAAACTGTTTTTT.

V gene TRBV2 combines with J gene TRBJ1-2; D possibly corresponds to TRBD1 (5 bases). CDR3 size: 12 residues. The germline gives CDR1 SNHLY, CDR2 FYNNEI. The V gene lost 5 bases and the J gene lost 9 bases, with 13 bases spanning the gap. CDR3 protein: CASSSGHGSYTF. Here the CDR3 DNA reads TGTGCCAGCAGTTCGGGGCACGGGAGCTACACCTTC.

The chain uses TRBV29-1 and TRBJ2-6; 11 bases map to TRBD1. The CDR3 contains 16 residues. The V and J ends lost 3 bases and 2 bases, in that order; junction bases with no gene match: 3. Germline loops: CDR1 SQVTM, CDR2 ANQGSEA. CDR3 sequence reads: CSVERTGGTGANVLTF. CDR3 DNA: TGCAGCGTTGAGCGGACAGGGGGCACTGGGGCCAACGTCCTGACTTTC.

This clonotype was found a few times. The rearrangement uses TRBV7-9 and TRBJ1-1, with a weak D call TRBD1 (5 bases). The CDR3 sequence is 14 residues long. Per germline, CDR1 SEHNR and CDR2 FQNEAQ (reference sequence). Deletions cut 3 bases from V and 7 bases from J, with 15 bases between. For the CDR3, the DNA is TGTGCCAGCAGCTTGGAGGGGCAGGGAAATGAAGCTTTCTTT. Its translation: CASSLEGQGNEAFF.

Of note for this clonotype: A read error may explain this, as a much larger clone is one base away. The chain uses TRBV29-1 and TRBJ1-2; 10 bases are shared with TRBD1. With V trimmed by 8 bases and J by 3 bases, 3 bases remained unmatched. Germline CDR1 is SQVTM and CDR2 is ANQGSEA. This CDR3 comprises 12 residues. CDR3 loop: CSTGTGDYGYTF. CDR3 coding DNA: TGCAGCACCGGGACAGGGGACTATGGCTACACCTTC.

The chain recombines TRBV5-1 with TRBJ1-4; possible D gene TRBD1, 5 bases. V dropped 0 bases and J dropped 6 bases, with 12 bases sitting between them. The length of the CDR3 is 15 residues. Germline CDR1 is SGHRS and CDR2 is YFSETQ. DNA of the CDR3: TGCGCCAGCAGCTTGGGCGGGGCCGGACATGAAAAACTGTTTTTT. This sequence encodes CASSLGGAGHEKLFF.

This clonotype was seen only a few times. This chain links TRBV10-3 with TRBJ2-5, with D unresolved. The CDR3 is made up of 12 amino acids. The germline CDR1 and CDR2 sequences are ENHRY and SYGVKD. V was cut by 10 bases and J by 0 bases, with 9 bases left in between. Written as DNA, the CDR3 is TGTGCCAGCAGCAACGACCAAGAGACCCAGTACTTC. Its protein product is CASSNDQETQYF.

With respect to this clonotype: This clone may be a read error of a much larger clone one base away. The genes are TRBV2 and TRBJ1-1; D is ambiguous. CDR3 length: 13 amino acids. Deletions cut 0 bases from V and 6 bases from J, with 8 bases between. Germline values: CDR1 SNHLY, CDR2 FYNNEI. CDR3 amino acids: CASSEAEQAEAFF. DNA for the CDR3: TGTGCCAGCAGTGAAGCTGAACAAGCTGAAGCTTTCTTT. The full variable domain, its missing parts supplied by reference TRBV2 and TRBJ1-1, is EPEVTQTPSHQVTQMGQEVILRCVPISNHLYFYWYRQILGQKVEFLVSFYNNEISEKSEIFDDQFSVERPDGSNFTLKIRSTKLEDSAMYFCASSEAEQAEAFFGQGTRLTVV.

The chain has TRBV2 and TRBJ2-7; D perhaps matches TRBD1 (7 bases). V was pared by 6 bases and J by 3 bases, with 18 bases between. CDR3 size: 15 residues. Germline values: CDR1 SNHLY, CDR2 FYNNEI. The CDR3 is CASSAGQKGGYEQYF. The CDR3 DNA reads as TGTGCCAGCAGCGCGGGACAGAAGGGAGGCTACGAGCAGTACTTC.

This clonotype was counted once. The junction departs from the called germline gene at one end, perhaps through a read error. The chain uses TRBV19 and TRBJ1-1; D is possibly TRBD1 (5 bases). Per germline, CDR1 LNHDA and CDR2 SQIVND (reference sequence). CDR3 length: 12 residues. The DNA of the CDR3 is TGCAGTGCTTGCCGGGACCACACTGAAGCTTTCTTT. Translating it yields CSACRDHTEAFF.

This sequence joins TRBV7-6 and TRBJ1-6; 7 positions match TRBD1. V was pared by 3 bases and J by 3 bases, with 2 bases of the junction left unmatched. Looked up from germline, CDR1 is SGHVS and CDR2 is FNYEAQ. The CDR3 has 15 amino acids. This CDR3 is CASSFRQGYNSPLHF. Written as DNA, the CDR3 is TGTGCCAGCAGCTTCAGACAGGGCTATAATTCACCCCTCCACTTT.

Comments on this clonotype: A read error may be the cause here, since a much bigger clone is one base away. CDR3: CAISDLRQPSSGYTF. CDR3 nucleotides: TGTGCCATCAGTGATTTGCGACAGCCAAGCTCCGGCTACACCTTC. V gene TRBV10-3 combines with J gene TRBJ1-2, with a weak D call TRBD1 (5 bases). Germline V gene lookup returns CDR1 ENHRY and CDR2 SYGVKD. The CDR3 length is 15 residues. Trimming took off 3 bases at V and 8 bases at J, with 19 bases between the two ends.

This clonotype came up many times. This rearrangement joins TRBV2 to TRBJ1-1; tentative D call: TRBD1 (6 bases). The V gene's germline CDR1 is SNHLY and CDR2 FYNNEI. CDR3 length: 14 residues. V shed 2 bases and J shed 12 bases, with 19 bases lying between them. The chain's CDR3 is CASSEWTGHRGTFF. In DNA, the CDR3 is TGTGCCAGCAGTGAATGGACGGGACATAGGGGGACTTTCTTT.

V is TRBV7-2 and J is TRBJ2-7; D unclear. Per germline, CDR1 SGHTA and CDR2 FQGNSA. The V end lost 3 bases, the J end lost 0 bases, and 9 bases lay between the germline ends. There are 14 residues in the CDR3. DNA of the CDR3: TGTGCCAGCAGCTTTACGAGGAGCTCCTACGAGCAGTACTTC. The encoded protein is CASSFTRSSYEQYF.

This clonotype was seen more than once but under ten times. J is TRBJ2-7 and V is TRBV2; D is perhaps TRBD1 (6 bases). Trimming pared 8 bases from V and 0 bases from J, leaving 17 bases between. This CDR3 comprises 15 residues. Germline V CDR1 and CDR2: SNHLY, FYNNEI. The CDR3 sequence is CASRQLRTASYEQYF. The CDR3 coding sequence is TGTGCCAGCCGTCAACTTCGGACAGCCTCCTACGAGCAGTACTTC.

The V and J genes are TRBV20-1 and TRBJ1-2, with 7 nucleotides matching TRBD1. The CDR3 length is 14 residues. The V gene's germline CDR1 is DFQATT and CDR2 SNEGSKA (reference sequence). Trimming took 0 bases from V and 6 from J; bases not matched to a gene: 7. The CDR3 is CSAREGRGFDGYTF. CDR3 coding DNA: TGCAGTGCTAGAGAGGGCAGGGGGTTCGATGGCTACACCTTC.

The chain employs TRBV10-3 and TRBJ1-1, with no clear D. The germline V gene encodes CDR1 ENHRY and CDR2 SYGVKD. This CDR3 has 12 amino acids. The CDR3 here is CTTFGMNTEAFF. The DNA of the CDR3 is TGTACCACCTTTGGGATGAACACTGAAGCTTTCTTT.

On this clonotype: The CDR3 ends on some other residue instead of the conserved phenylalanine or tryptophan, so this is likely a read error. It is unclear where the CDR3 begins or ends on the DNA, so no DNA is shown, and the CDR3 is as TCRdb lists it. This sequence joins TRBV2 and TRBJ1-4. The CDR3 has 8 amino acids, counting both end residues. Germline loops: CDR1 SNHLY, CDR2 FYNNEI. CDR3 sequence: CASSAATT.

The chain couples TRBV6-5 to TRBJ2-7, with TRBD1 matching over 8 bases. CDR1 and CDR2 (germline): MNHEY, SVGAGI. J lost 2 bases, V lost 2 bases, and 11 bases had no gene match. The CDR3 is 17 residues long. The CDR3 spells CASSYGQGYAPTYEQYF. In nucleotides, the CDR3 is TGTGCCAGCAGTTACGGACAGGGATATGCACCAACCTACGAGCAGTACTTC.

This clonotype came up many times. The J gene is TRBJ2-2, the V gene TRBV5-1; D ambiguous. V lost 0 bases and J lost 7, with 4 bases in between. The CDR3 sequence is 12 residues long. Germline V CDR1 and CDR2: SGHRS, YFSETQ. The CDR3: CASSLGDGELFF. In nucleotides, the CDR3 is TGCGCCAGCAGCTTGGGAGACGGGGAGCTGTTTTTT.

This clonotype was picked up many times. The chain has TRBV25-1 and TRBJ2-5; TRBD2 matches at 7 bases. Germline lookup yields CDR1 MGHDK and CDR2 SYGVNS. V shed 6 bases, J shed 0 bases, and the junction held 7 bases outside the gene matches. This CDR3 contains 15 residues. The CDR3 DNA sequence: TGTGCCAGCAGCGCCGCGACTAGCTACCAAGAGACCCAGTACTTC. Amino acids: CASSAATSYQETQYF.